This T cell receptor (beta chain) appears in the sequencing data of a study of blood T cell repertoires in COVID-19. Study-level background: Whether acute or convalescent, the COVID-19 samples came from the United States, Italy and Spain. The analysed material was cDNA or gDNA that came from T cells, B-cell-depleted T cells, or PBMCs.

Source study methods: Estimates of nucleated cell counts were drawn from the amplification of reference gene primers. Sequenced by immunoSEQ multiplex PCR; TCRdb stores in-frame clones only, minus some. That table gives V, J and clone size, and the DNA gave D and trimming. The table includes around 170,000 clones, 75% to 90% detected once. Germline V gene data show CDR1 as SGHTA and CDR2 as FQGTGA. Trimming took off 1 base at V and 10 bases at J, with 11 bases between the two ends. CDR3 size: 14 residues. The sample taken for sequencing was peripheral blood. This TCR came from a woman aged 55-75 years with acute or convalescent COVID-19. The rearrangement uses TRBV7-3 and TRBJ1-6; D call uncertain. In DNA form, the CDR3 reads TGTGCCAGCAGCTTAAATCCGGGTAACTCACCCCTCCACTTT. The encoded protein is CASSLNPGNSPLHF.